Listed below are T cell receptor beta chains from one sample, sequenced in a study of T cells after yellow fever vaccination. TCRdb recomputed calls from the 5' RACE reads with MiXCR, one row per CDR3 protein. The table has about 130,000 distinct CDR3 sequences, about 8.8% seen once; the top ten hold 30% to 50%. Sequenced here: CD8+ T cells sorted from PBMCs, sampled on the day of the yellow fever booster vaccination. These TCRs come from a man aged 18 to 35 who received the YFV17D yellow fever vaccine. Each CDR3 is given with its conserved first and last residue. The D gene is left open where the match is weak. The listing skips clone size in some rows; elsewhere it reads once, few, many or a size class.

V gene	D gene	clone size	J gene	CDR3 protein	CDR3 DNA
TRBV4-3	-	many	TRBJ2-1	CASSLGQGGPRPYNEQFF	TGCGCCAGCAGCCTAGGGCAGGGGGGCCCTAGGCCCTACAATGAGCAGTTCTTC
TRBV6-6	-	few	TRBJ1-2	CASSYFLESLYGYTF	TGTGCCAGCAGTTACTTTCTGGAGTCACTATATGGCTACACCTTC
TRBV7-9	-	-	TRBJ2-6	CASSRTDWTGANVLTF	TGTGCCAGCAGCCGGACAGACTGGACTGGGGCCAACGTCCTGACTTTC
TRBV15	TRBD2	-	TRBJ2-1	CATRDPKAGVTYNEQFF	TGTGCCACCAGGGACCCGAAAGCGGGGGTGACCTACAATGAGCAGTTCTTC
TRBV7-3	TRBD1	-	TRBJ1-1	CASSSGQGDEAFF	TGTGCCAGCAGCTCGGGACAGGGGGACGAAGCTTTCTTT
TRBV6-1	-	-	TRBJ1-1	CASTAGEGGWTEAFF	TGTGCCAGCACCGCCGGGGAGGGGGGCTGGACTGAAGCTTTCTTT
TRBV6-6	TRBD1	-	TRBJ1-5	CASSQGTGAPLSQPQHF	TGTGCCAGCAGTCAAGGGACAGGAGCCCCCCTGAGTCAGCCCCAGCATTTT
TRBV7-9	-	-	TRBJ2-3	CASSQTWTRDTQYF	TGTGCCAGCAGCCAAACGTGGACCCGAGATACGCAGTATTTT
TRBV24-1	-	few	TRBJ2-1	CATSDFALDSYNEQFF	TGTGCCACCAGTGATTTCGCATTGGACTCCTACAATGAGCAGTTCTTC
TRBV6-5	-	-	TRBJ1-1	CASSHSRGLSTEAFF	TGTGCCAGCAGTCACTCCCGAGGTCTGAGTACTGAAGCTTTCTTT
TRBV7-2	TRBD2	-	TRBJ2-1	CASSPDSRGGAHEQFF	TGTGCCAGCAGCCCTGACTCCCGCGGGGGGGCCCATGAGCAGTTCTTC
TRBV6-4	-	medium-sized	TRBJ2-2	CASSVAQGANTGELFF	TGTGCCAGCAGTGTTGCACAGGGCGCGAACACCGGGGAGCTGTTTTTT
TRBV23-1	TRBD1	few	TRBJ2-3	CASSRHRDRGFSTDTQYF	TGCGCCAGCAGTCGCCATCGGGACAGGGGTTTTAGCACAGATACGCAGTATTTT
TRBV19	-	many	TRBJ1-2	CASRGLTGIYGYTF	TGTGCCAGTAGGGGCCTTACAGGGATCTATGGCTACACCTTC
TRBV7-9	-	-	TRBJ2-7	CASSLATGPSYEQYF	TGTGCCAGCAGCTTAGCCACAGGTCCGTCGTACGAGCAGTACTTC
TRBV24-1	TRBD1	many	TRBJ2-7	CATSSRGGDEQYF	TGTGCCACCAGTAGTCGAGGGGGCGACGAGCAGTACTTC
TRBV15	-	many	TRBJ2-7	CATGQGPYEQYF	TGTGCCACCGGGCAGGGCCCCTACGAGCAGTACTTC
TRBV4-2	-	-	TRBJ1-1	CASSQDFGNTEAFF	TGTGCCAGCAGCCAAGATTTTGGGAACACTGAAGCTTTCTTT
TRBV23-1	TRBD2	-	TRBJ2-5	CASAPGRELAGLTRTQYF	TGCGCCAGCGCCCCTGGCAGGGAACTAGCGGGGCTAACACGGACCCAGTACTTC
TRBV7-9	-	-	TRBJ2-3	CASSLPVDRWGTDTQYF	TGTGCCAGCAGCTTACCCGTCGACAGGTGGGGCACAGATACGCAGTATTTT
TRBV14	TRBD1	few	TRBJ1-2	CASSEGTARYGYTF	TGTGCCAGCAGTGAGGGGACAGCCCGCTATGGCTACACCTTC
TRBV20-1	TRBD1	many	TRBJ2-6	CSATGTGISGANVLTF	TGCAGTGCTACCGGGACAGGGATATCTGGGGCCAACGTCCTGACTTTC
TRBV7-6	-	few	TRBJ2-6	CASRAVEGANVLTF	TGTGCCAGCAGGGCGGTCGAGGGGGCCAACGTCCTGACTTTC
TRBV2	TRBD1	-	TRBJ2-7	CASISGTGGNEQYF	TGTGCCAGCATATCCGGGACAGGGGGCAACGAGCAGTACTTC
TRBV11-2	TRBD1	many	TRBJ2-2	CATWTGNIGELFF	TGTGCCACCTGGACAGGGAACATCGGGGAGCTGTTTTTT
TRBV7-8	-	few	TRBJ2-1	CASSPVVSYNEQFF	TGTGCCAGCAGCCCCGTGGTCTCTTACAATGAGCAGTTCTTC
TRBV19	-	-	TRBJ2-1	CASSIRLGEYNEQFF	TGTGCCAGTAGTATACGTCTGGGCGAATACAATGAGCAGTTCTTC
TRBV24-1	-	-	TRBJ2-3	CATSVGGGTDTQYF	TGTGCCACCAGCGTCGGGGGAGGCACAGATACGCAGTATTTT
TRBV27	-	few	TRBJ2-2	CASSPELQAAGELFF	TGTGCCAGCAGTCCCGAGTTACAGGCTGCCGGGGAGCTGTTTTTT
TRBV6-2/TRBV6-3	-	-	TRBJ1-5	CASSYGWGGNSNQPQHF	TGTGCCAGCAGTTACGGATGGGGGGGAAATAGCAATCAGCCCCAGCATTTT
TRBV12-3/TRBV12-4	-	few	TRBJ2-1	CASSLGTLSYNEQFF	TGTGCCAGCAGTTTGGGGACACTCTCCTACAATGAGCAGTTCTTC
TRBV5-6	-	few	TRBJ2-5	CASSLDRGGQETQYF	TGTGCCAGCAGCTTGGACAGGGGAGGGCAAGAGACCCAGTACTTC
TRBV4-1	-	-	TRBJ1-1	CASTPLGDPNTEAFF	TGCGCCAGCACCCCTCTCGGGGATCCGAACACTGAAGCTTTCTTT
TRBV5-8	-	-	TRBJ1-1	CASSLVVVNTEAFF	TGTGCCAGCAGCTTGGTTGTGGTGAACACTGAAGCTTTCTTT
TRBV7-9	TRBD2	-	TRBJ2-2	CASSSPGGISTGELFF	TGTGCCAGCAGCTCACCGGGGGGAATAAGCACCGGGGAGCTGTTTTTT
TRBV7-9	-	-	TRBJ2-3	CASSFPQGMDTQYF	TGTGCCAGCAGCTTCCCCCAGGGGATGGATACGCAGTATTTT
TRBV25-1	TRBD1	many	TRBJ2-5	CASSLGTATQYF	TGTGCCAGCAGCCTCGGGACAGCCACCCAGTACTTC
TRBV5-1	TRBD1	once	TRBJ2-3	CASSQGARVSDTQYF	TGCGCCAGCAGCCAGGGGGCGCGAGTCTCAGATACGCAGTATTTT
TRBV28	TRBD2	-	TRBJ2-1	CASSPLAGGYREQFF	TGTGCCAGCAGTCCATTAGCGGGGGGATACAGGGAGCAGTTCTTC
TRBV20-1	TRBD2	-	TRBJ2-2	CSARVGSGGARTGELFF	TGCAGTGCTAGAGTAGGGAGCGGGGGGGCCCGAACCGGGGAGCTGTTTTTT
TRBV7-8	-	-	TRBJ1-3	CASSIFQGGFAGNTIYF	TGTGCCAGCAGCATTTTTCAAGGGGGTTTTGCTGGAAACACCATATATTTT
TRBV6-2/TRBV6-3	-	-	TRBJ1-5	CASSSDFPQPQHF	TGTGCCAGCAGCTCCGATTTTCCGCAGCCCCAGCATTTT
TRBV3-1	-	-	TRBJ1-1	CASSPGEGLGTEAFF	TGTGCCAGCAGCCCGGGGGAGGGATTGGGCACTGAAGCTTTCTTT
TRBV11-2	-	few	TRBJ2-1	CASSPPLGGQFF	TGTGCCAGCAGCCCCCCCCTGGGGGGGCAGTTCTTC
TRBV19	-	-	TRBJ1-2	CASGPPAPGYTF	TGTGCCAGCGGACCGCCGGCCCCAGGCTACACCTTC
TRBV4-1	-	-	TRBJ2-3	CASSQSSRGPSDTQYF	TGCGCCAGCAGCCAAAGTTCACGGGGGCCCTCAGATACGCAGTATTTT
TRBV27	-	many	TRBJ2-1	CASSPLGSYNEQFF	TGTGCCAGCAGTCCTCTCGGCAGCTACAATGAGCAGTTCTTC
TRBV18	-	few	TRBJ1-1	CASSPPGPAGSEAFF	TGTGCCAGCTCACCGCCGGGACCCGCCGGGTCTGAAGCTTTCTTT
TRBV29-1	-	-	TRBJ1-1	CSVESGQGGTEAFF	TGCAGCGTTGAGTCAGGGCAGGGAGGGACTGAAGCTTTCTTT
TRBV7-8	TRBD2	-	TRBJ2-1	CASSYPGTSGAQNEQFF	TGTGCCAGCAGCTATCCCGGGACTAGCGGGGCTCAAAATGAGCAGTTCTTC
TRBV5-1	-	-	TRBJ2-7	CASSFGSYSYEQYF	TGCGCCAGCAGCTTCGGCAGTTATTCCTACGAGCAGTACTTC
TRBV11-2	-	many	TRBJ1-5	CASSRGRHQPQHF	TGTGCCAGCAGCAGGGGACGCCATCAGCCCCAGCATTTT